This T cell receptor beta chain was sequenced in a study of blood T cell repertoires in COVID-19 (dated by TCRdb to about 2020). A note on the overall study: The collaborator samples originated in the United States, Italy and Spain and spanned the acute and convalescent phases of COVID-19. The sample metadata nearly always contained a de-identified subject ID, COVID-19 status, age in years and sex. The repertoires were released in a freely available public database intended as a resource for research on the immune response to SARS-CoV-2. Where HLA class I and class II types were available, the types were taken from metadata supplied by the sample provider, not from assay-based typing. The material from the prospective study consisted of cDNA or gDNA derived from T cells, B-cell-depleted T cells, or PBMCs. Samples were obtained from the ongoing ImmuneRACE study (first 160 participants) and from over 1,000 subjects provided by 6 global collaborators. Deeply sampled blood TCRbeta repertoires from subjects exposed to, actively infected with, or recovered from COVID-19 were included in the dataset.

Unmatched junction bases come to 0, with V trimmed by 0 bases and J by 4 bases. Measured from the cysteine to the phenylalanine, the CDR3 is 14 residues long. Only the CDR3 DNA stays, 42 bases, in frame from base 1. In the germline V gene, CDR1 corresponds to SGHRS and CDR2 to YFSETQ. General study outcomes and caveats: The amount of clinical and demographic metadata varied by source and participant and was provided uncurated.

TCRbeta CDR3 regions were amplified from genomic DNA using the immunoSEQ Assay, a bias-controlled multiplex PCR. Concerning the study's data processing: Within the assay, amplification of reference gene primers was used to estimate how many nucleated cells each sample contained. To quantify the absolute abundance of each unique TCRbeta CDR3 rearrangement, sequence reads were collapsed and filtered. Productive Simpson clonality was computed per sample as the square root of Simpson's diversity index over productive rearrangements. What TCRdb holds here is the immuneACCESS table cut down to in-frame rearrangements. Part of the clones is not present; checked against another copy, under half of the missing clones reflect an unresolved V gene, and the others are unexplained. The DNA was the basis for D and trimming; V, J and clone size are from that table. Present in this sample are over 70,000 clones, roughly 90% of which were seen just once. Approximately 4% of the sample goes to the ten largest clones.

Worth noting for this clone: Its antigen is still unknown. Nothing much larger sits one base from this clone, and base qualities are not available.

The collaborating institutions used their own protocols to collect whole blood in K2EDTA tubes. Collaborator samples were shipped for TCRbeta analysis as frozen whole blood, isolated PBMCs, or DNA extracted from either sample type. The sequence was obtained from an elderly woman with active or convalescent COVID-19. Specimen: peripheral blood. Rearrangement joined TRBV5-1 to TRBJ2-1; TRBD1 matches 8 bases in the middle. This receptor carries the CDR3 CASSLGTGYNEQFF. In nucleotide form, the sequence is TGCGCCAGCAGCTTGGGGACAGGGTACAATGAGCAGTTCTTC.